These T cell receptor beta chains were read from a single sample in a study of shared clonotypes between healthy human individuals. Sequencing used immunoSEQ multiplex PCR; TCRdb keeps in-frame clones, though not all of them. The profile covers under 750,000 clones, with 72% appearing a single time and about 1.8% taken by the ten largest. Sequencing was carried out using memory CD4+ T cells sorted from blood. These receptors were collected from a woman aged 25-40 years in good health. CDR3s include the opening cysteine and the closing phenylalanine or tryptophan. The D gene is left open where the match is weak. Rows give clone size only sometimes, using once, few, many, or a class for an expanded clone.

J: TRBJ2-6; size: NA; length: 15; V: TRBV4-2; D: NA; DNA: TGTGCCAGCAGCGAGGGGAGCTCTGGGGCCAACGTCCTGACTTTC; CDR3: CASSEGSSGANVLTF
J: TRBJ2-2; size: few; length: 17; V: TRBV4-1; D: TRBD1; DNA: TGCGCCAGCAGCCGATCAGGGTCGGCAGGGGGTGACGGGGAGCTGTTTTTT; CDR3: CASSRSGSAGGDGELFF
J: TRBJ1-2; size: NA; length: 15; V: TRBV28; D: NA; DNA: TGTGCCAGCAGTTTAGGAAACAGAGACCTATATGGCTACACCTTC; CDR3: CASSLGNRDLYGYTF
J: TRBJ2-1; size: NA; length: 16; V: TRBV4-2; D: NA; DNA: TGTGCCAGCAGCCAAGAAGGAGGGAGAGTTTACAATGAGCAGTTCTTC; CDR3: CASSQEGGRVYNEQFF
J: TRBJ1-5; size: NA; length: 12; V: TRBV10-2; D: NA; DNA: TGCGCCAGCGGAACCTTAAATCAGCCCCAGCATTTT; CDR3: CASGTLNQPQHF
J: TRBJ1-4; size: many; length: 16; V: TRBV4-2; D: TRBD1; DNA: TGTGCCAGCAGCCAAGTTCGACAGGGCAGTCGTGAAAAACTGTTTTTT; CDR3: CASSQVRQGSREKLFF
J: TRBJ1-3; size: NA; length: 15; V: TRBV18; D: NA; DNA: TGTGCCAGCTCACCGACAGTGGGCTCTGGAAACACCATATATTTT; CDR3: CASSPTVGSGNTIYF
J: TRBJ2-3; size: NA; length: 13; V: TRBV10-3; D: NA; DNA: TGTGCCATCGAAAGCGCTCACACAGATACGCAGTATTTT; CDR3: CAIESAHTDTQYF
J: TRBJ1-1; size: NA; length: 16; V: TRBV5-1; D: NA; DNA: TGCGCCAGCAGCTTACCCGGCCTAGCAGCGAACACTGAAGCTTTCTTT; CDR3: CASSLPGLAANTEAFF
J: TRBJ2-3; size: NA; length: 14; V: TRBV9; D: TRBD2; DNA: TGTGCCAGCAGCTCTAGCGGGGGCACAGATACGCAGTATTTT; CDR3: CASSSSGGTDTQYF
J: TRBJ1-5; size: NA; length: 16; V: TRBV6-6; D: TRBD1; DNA: TGTGCCAGCAGTTCGGGACAGGGCTTATGGAATCAGCCCCAGCATTTT; CDR3: CASSSGQGLWNQPQHF
J: TRBJ1-2; size: few; length: 14; V: TRBV6-5; D: NA; DNA: TGTGCCAGCAGCAAAACCGTCGGGCTAAAAGGCTACACCTTC; CDR3: CASSKTVGLKGYTF
J: TRBJ2-7; size: many; length: 16; V: TRBV28; D: TRBD2; DNA: TGTGCCAGCAGTAGTCCCGGGACTAGCGGGATCTACGAGCAGTACTTC; CDR3: CASSSPGTSGIYEQYF
J: TRBJ2-7; size: NA; length: 13; V: TRBV5-1; D: NA; DNA: TGCGCCAGCAGCTTGTGGGGACCCGACGAGCAGTACTTC; CDR3: CASSLWGPDEQYF
J: TRBJ1-1; size: NA; length: 12; V: TRBV6-1; D: NA; DNA: TGTGCCAGCAGTGAACTTAAAGGGGGAGCTTTCTTT; CDR3: CASSELKGGAFF
J: TRBJ2-7; size: NA; length: 16; V: TRBV11-2; D: NA; DNA: TGTGCCAGCAGCGGAACGAGGACCTTCCTTATTTCCGAGCAGTACTTC; CDR3: CASSGTRTFLISEQYF
J: TRBJ1-5; size: many; length: 13; V: TRBV28; D: NA; DNA: TGTGCCAGCAATCTACAGGAGAATCAGCCCCAGCATTTT; CDR3: CASNLQENQPQHF
J: TRBJ1-1; size: NA; length: 13; V: TRBV6-1; D: NA; DNA: TGTGCCAGCAGTGGCGGGGTGAACACTGAAGCTTTCTTT; CDR3: CASSGGVNTEAFF
J: TRBJ1-4; size: NA; length: 14; V: TRBV5-1; D: NA; DNA: TGCGCCAGCAGCCCCAGCGATCCTAATGAAAAACTGTTTTTT; CDR3: CASSPSDPNEKLFF
J: TRBJ2-7; size: NA; length: 14; V: TRBV27; D: TRBD1; DNA: TGTGCCAGCAGCCCAAGGACAGGGTCCTACGAGCAGTACTTC; CDR3: CASSPRTGSYEQYF
J: TRBJ1-3; size: once; length: 14; V: TRBV7-8; D: TRBD1; DNA: TGTGCCAGCAGCCCACAGGGGTTTGGAAACACCATATATTTT; CDR3: CASSPQGFGNTIYF
J: TRBJ1-5; size: NA; length: 13; V: TRBV2; D: NA; DNA: TGTGCCAGCCGCGGGACGGTTAATCAGCCCCAGCATTTT; CDR3: CASRGTVNQPQHF
J: TRBJ1-5; size: NA; length: 16; V: TRBV19; D: TRBD1; DNA: TGTGCCAGTAGCGTAAGGGACAGGGGGGATCGGCAGCCCCAGCATTTT; CDR3: CASSVRDRGDRQPQHF
J: TRBJ1-6; size: NA; length: 14; V: TRBV30; D: NA; DNA: TGTGCCTGGAATGGTCCAGGGTCTTATTCACCCCTCCACTTT; CDR3: CAWNGPGSYSPLHF
J: TRBJ2-5; size: NA; length: 15; V: TRBV2; D: TRBD2; DNA: TGTGCCAGCAAAGGGACTAGCGGGGGGCAAGAGACCCAGTACTTC; CDR3: CASKGTSGGQETQYF
J: TRBJ2-6; size: NA; length: 19; V: TRBV18; D: TRBD1; DNA: TGTGCCAGCTCACCGACGATCGGACAGGGGGGTTCTGGGGCCAACGTCCTGACTTTC; CDR3: CASSPTIGQGGSGANVLTF
J: TRBJ2-1; size: once; length: 16; V: TRBV28; D: NA; DNA: TGTGCCAGCAGTTCCGCGACGTTCCCCGCCTACAATGAGCAGTTCTTC; CDR3: CASSSATFPAYNEQFF
J: TRBJ2-3; size: NA; length: 16; V: TRBV15; D: TRBD2; DNA: TGTGCCACCAGCAGGCGACTAGCGGGAGGAGGAGATACGCAGTATTTT; CDR3: CATSRRLAGGGDTQYF
J: TRBJ2-1; size: few; length: 15; V: TRBV5-1; D: NA; DNA: TGCGCCAGCAGCCGGGACTCCCGTGGGTACAATGAGCAGTTCTTC; CDR3: CASSRDSRGYNEQFF
J: TRBJ2-5; size: NA; length: 15; V: TRBV5-6; D: TRBD1; DNA: TGTGCCAGCAGCGGGACAGTTAATTACCAAGAGACCCAGTACTTC; CDR3: CASSGTVNYQETQYF
J: TRBJ2-2; size: NA; length: 11; V: TRBV30; D: NA; DNA: TGTGCCTGGAGTTCTGTCGGGGAGCTGTTTTTT; CDR3: CAWSSVGELFF
J: TRBJ1-1; size: NA; length: 14; V: TRBV18; D: NA; DNA: TGTGCCAGCTCACAGGGGGATGGCGACACTGAAGCTTTCTTT; CDR3: CASSQGDGDTEAFF
J: TRBJ2-7; size: many; length: 15; V: TRBV5-4; D: TRBD2; DNA: TGTGCCAGCAGCCTTAGCGGGACTCCGCCGAACGAGCAGTACTTC; CDR3: CASSLSGTPPNEQYF
J: TRBJ2-1; size: once; length: 15; V: TRBV5-1; D: TRBD2; DNA: TGCGCCAGCAGCTTGATAGGACTAGCGGGAGACGAGCAGTTCTTC; CDR3: CASSLIGLAGDEQFF
J: TRBJ2-7; size: NA; length: 15; V: TRBV6-1; D: TRBD2; DNA: TGTGCCAGCACTAAAACTAGCGGGAGTACCTACGAGCAGTACTTC; CDR3: CASTKTSGSTYEQYF
J: TRBJ1-3; size: NA; length: 15; V: TRBV30; D: NA; DNA: TGTGCCTGGAGTCCGGGACTGATCTCTGGAAACACCATATATTTT; CDR3: CAWSPGLISGNTIYF
J: TRBJ1-2; size: few; length: 13; V: TRBV28; D: TRBD1; DNA: TGTGCCAGCAGTTTCAGGGGGAGCTATGGCTACACCTTC; CDR3: CASSFRGSYGYTF
J: TRBJ2-7; size: NA; length: 8; V: TRBV28; D: NA; DNA: TGTGCCCTGCTGGAGCAGTACTTC; CDR3: CALLEQYF
J: TRBJ1-5; size: NA; length: 16; V: TRBV19; D: NA; DNA: TGTGCCAGTAGTACCCCCGGAGGCCTTAGCAATCAGCCCCAGCATTTT; CDR3: CASSTPGGLSNQPQHF
J: TRBJ1-1; size: NA; length: 15; V: TRBV6-6; D: NA; DNA: TGTGCCAGCAGTTACGATGGGCGGCAGAACACTGAAGCTTTCTTT; CDR3: CASSYDGRQNTEAFF
J: TRBJ1-5; size: NA; length: 15; V: TRBV19; D: NA; DNA: TGTGCCAGTAGTATACTGGGTGGGGAACCTCAGCCCCAGCATTTT; CDR3: CASSILGGEPQPQHF
J: TRBJ2-7; size: NA; length: 14; V: TRBV11-2; D: NA; DNA: TGTGCCAGCAGCTTCTCTCCCTTTGAAGAAGGGCAGTACTTC; CDR3: CASSFSPFEEGQYF
J: TRBJ2-7; size: few; length: 15; V: TRBV11-3; D: TRBD2; DNA: TGTGCCAGCAGCTCCGGGACTAGCGGGATCAACGAGCAGTACTTC; CDR3: CASSSGTSGINEQYF